These 29 T cell receptor beta chains share one sample of origin, sequenced in a study of OX40 agonist ivuxolimab in advanced cancers. Clones were sequenced by immunoSEQ multiplex PCR, and TCRdb holds only the in-frame ones, with some missing. The sample carries 80,000 to 100,000 clones, 70% to 90% recorded once. The material sequenced was CD4+ or CD8+ T cells sorted from blood, taken in a trial of the OX40 agonist ivuxolimab. The receptors were sampled from an adult with an advanced solid tumor such as melanoma, head and neck, liver or kidney cancer.

V gene TRBV29-1 combines with J gene TRBJ2-5; 7 bases line up with TRBD2. This CDR3 region has 12 residues. Per germline, CDR1 SQVTM and CDR2 ANQGSEA. With V trimmed by 3 bases and J by 3 bases, 1 base remained unmatched. This CDR3 reads CSVDAGEETQYF. DNA for the CDR3: TGCAGCGTTGATGCGGGAGAAGAGACCCAGTACTTC.

The rearrangement links TRBV7-2 to TRBJ1-2; the D gene is possibly TRBD1 (6 bases). CDR3 length: 13 amino acids. Per germline, CDR1 SGHTA and CDR2 FQGNSA. V dropped 7 bases and J dropped 4 bases, with 13 bases sitting between them. CDR3 in amino acids: CASTMADSYGYTF. In DNA, the CDR3 is TGTGCCAGCACCATGGCGGACAGCTATGGCTACACCTTC.

V gene TRBV5-1 combines with J gene TRBJ2-5, with a possible D match to TRBD2 (6 bases). The CDR3 consists of 13 residues. The V gene's germline CDR1 is SGHRS and CDR2 YFSETQ. Trimming removed 4 bases from V and 5 bases from J, with 12 bases in between. The CDR3 spells CASSPAGWETQYF. The CDR3 region has the DNA TGCGCCAGCAGCCCGGCGGGGTGGGAGACCCAGTACTTC.

The V gene is TRBV21-1, the J gene TRBJ2-3; the D segment call TRBD2 is taken from the table without a DNA check. TRBV21-1 is a known pseudogene. This CDR3 comprises 17 residues. The CDR3 DNA follows: TGTGCCAGCAGCCACCTGAACTGCGGGAGTGGGGAAGATACGCAGTATTTT. The encoded protein is CASSHLNCGSGEDTQYF.

V and J are TRBV7-2 and TRBJ2-2, with 8 positions matching TRBD1. V shed 4 bases, J shed 5 bases, and the junction held 9 bases outside the gene matches. The CDR3 covers 16 residues. Looked up from germline, CDR1 is SGHTA and CDR2 is FQGNSA. The CDR3 DNA is TGTGCCAGCAGCTATAGACAGGGGTGGGAAACCGGGGAGCTGTTTTTT. It codes for CASSYRQGWETGELFF.

This clone was recorded only once. The chain has TRBV18 and TRBJ1-1, with 7 bases lining up with TRBD1. The CDR3 has 16 residues. V gave up 4 bases and J gave up 2 bases; unmatched junction bases: 10. Germline V gene sequence: CDR1 KGHSH, CDR2 LQKENI. The CDR3 DNA sequence: TGTGCCAGCTCACAACAGGGGAGGATCGGAAACACTGAAGCTTTCTTT. Amino acid sequence: CASSQQGRIGNTEAFF.

For this clone: This sample includes further DNA sequences coding for the same CDR3. The chain carries TRBV5-1 and TRBJ2-5; D not certain. Germline assignment: CDR1 SGHRS and CDR2 YFSETQ. Trimming pared 4 bases from V and 2 bases from J, leaving 3 bases between. CDR3 length: 11 amino acids. Here the CDR3 DNA reads TGCGCCAGCAGCGCGCAAGAGACCCAGTACTTC. It codes for CASSAQETQYF.

The genes are TRBV7-2 and TRBJ1-1; 8 nucleotides match TRBD1. The CDR3 has 14 amino acids. Germline-derived CDR1 and CDR2 are SGHTA and FQGNSA. The V segment lost 8 bases and the J segment 4 bases; nucleotides outside the gene matches: 9. CDR3 bases: TGTGCCAGCCTCCCAGGGGGCGTCCGCACTGAAGCTTTCTTT. As protein: CASLPGGVRTEAFF.

This chain links TRBV4-3 with TRBJ2-1; tentatively, D is TRBD1 (5 bases). Trimming removed 0 bases from V and 9 bases from J, with 12 bases in between. Germline V CDR1 and CDR2: LGHNA, YSLEER. This CDR3 is 14 amino acids long. CDR3 sequence reads: CASSQDDIRGEQFF. In nucleotides, the CDR3 is TGCGCCAGCAGCCAAGACGACATTAGGGGTGAGCAGTTCTTC.

The chain uses TRBV25-1 and TRBJ1-2, with 9 bases fitting TRBD1. The CDR3 is made up of 14 amino acids. Germline V gene sequence: CDR1 MGHDK, CDR2 SYGVNS. V was pared by 5 bases and J by 3 bases, with 4 bases of the junction left unmatched. The CDR3 coding sequence is TGTGCCAGCAGTAATGGACAGGGGTACTATGGCTACACCTTC. It specifies CASSNGQGYYGYTF.

The chain recombines TRBV27 with TRBJ2-4; the match to TRBD2 covers 10 bases. The CDR3 runs to 17 residues. Germline CDR1 is MNHEY and CDR2 is SMNVEV (reference sequence). J gave up 6 bases and V 6 bases, and 14 bases lay outside the gene matches. CDR3 protein: CASRPGAMGTSVNIQYF. The DNA of the CDR3 is TGTGCCAGCAGACCGGGGGCAATGGGGACTAGCGTAAACATTCAGTACTTC.

The V gene is TRBV10-3, the J gene TRBJ1-1, with 8 nucleotides matching TRBD1. The V and J ends lost 4 bases and 1 base, in that order; junction bases with no gene match: 2. CDR1 and CDR2 (germline): ENHRY, SYGVKD. This CDR3 has 14 residues. CDR3 loop: CAISAGQGNTEAFF. The DNA of the CDR3 is TGTGCCATCAGTGCCGGACAGGGGAACACTGAAGCTTTCTTT.

The chain uses TRBV19 and TRBJ2-5; perhaps TRBD1 as D (5 bases). Trimming cost V 0 bases and J 4 bases, with 6 bases left between them. Germline V gene data show CDR1 as LNHDA and CDR2 as SQIVND (reference sequence). This CDR3 spans 13 amino acids. The CDR3 loop reads CASSIERGETQYF. The CDR3 nucleotides read TGTGCCAGTAGTATAGAAAGGGGAGAGACCCAGTACTTC.

V and J are TRBV7-9 and TRBJ2-7; D is perhaps TRBD2 (6 bases). The CDR3 has 14 residues. The germline V gene has CDR1 SEHNR and CDR2 FQNEAQ (reference sequence). The V end was cut by 5 bases, the J end by 5 bases, with 16 bases between. The DNA for the CDR3 is TGTGCCAGCAGCCTCCGGCTAGCGACCCACGAGCAGTACTTC. Protein product: CASSLRLATHEQYF.

The genes are TRBV30 and TRBJ2-7; 7 positions agree with TRBD2. CDR1 is GTSNPN and CDR2 is SVGIG in the germline V gene (reference sequence). The V gene end was trimmed by 3 bases and the J gene end by 0 bases; junction bases not matched to a gene: 2. This CDR3 is 13 amino acids long. CDR3 sequence reads: CAWSGRPSYEQYV. CDR3 nucleotide sequence: TGTGCCTGGAGCGGGAGGCCCTCCTACGAGCAGTACGTC.

The rearrangement uses TRBV7-9 and TRBJ1-4; no firm D call. Germline lookup yields CDR1 SEHNR and CDR2 FQNEAQ (reference sequence). This CDR3 contains 12 residues. Trimming stripped 5 bases from V and 6 bases from J, with 7 bases between. The CDR3 sequence: CASSPYHEKLFF. DNA for the CDR3: TGTGCCAGCAGCCCCTATCATGAAAAACTGTTTTTT.

This sequence joins TRBV28 and TRBJ1-2; D is unresolved. Per the germline V gene, CDR1 is MDHEN and CDR2 is SYDVKM. CDR3 length equals 13 residues. Between the trimmed V and J ends, which lost 2 bases and 4 bases, there was a span of 8 bases. The CDR3 spells CASSLRPSYGYTF. The CDR3 bases are TGTGCCAGCAGTTTACGGCCATCCTATGGCTACACCTTC.

The chain combines TRBV6-5 with TRBJ2-1, with unresolved D. The V end was cut by 5 bases, the J end by 6 bases, with 11 bases between. The CDR3 extends over 13 amino acids. Germline V lookup: CDR1 MNHEY, CDR2 SVGAGI. CDR3 loop: CASSPQASNEQFF. CDR3 in DNA: TGTGCCAGCAGTCCCCAGGCTAGCAATGAGCAGTTCTTC.

The rearrangement uses TRBV7-9 and TRBJ1-1, with D perhaps TRBD1 (5 bases). This CDR3 region has 17 residues. CDR1 is SEHNR and CDR2 is FQNEAQ in the germline V gene (reference sequence). Trimming took 1 base from V and 0 from J, leaving 15 bases between them. CDR3 residues: CASSLVWGMFLNTEAFF. Here the CDR3 DNA reads TGTGCCAGCAGCTTAGTATGGGGGATGTTCTTGAACACTGAAGCTTTCTTT.

The gene calls are TRBV9 and TRBJ2-3, with 7 positions matching TRBD2. The CDR3 consists of 14 residues. V dropped 3 bases and J dropped 1; count of bases not matched to a gene: 2. The germline V gene has CDR1 SGDLS and CDR2 YYNGEE. The CDR3 sequence: CASSATSGTDTQYF. The DNA of the CDR3 is TGTGCCAGCAGCGCTACTAGCGGCACAGATACGCAGTATTTT.

The gene calls are TRBV7-3 and TRBJ2-1, with D possibly being TRBD2 (6 bases). Germline CDR1 is SGHTA and CDR2 is FQGTGA. This CDR3 comprises 12 residues. The V end was cut by 2 bases, the J end by 7 bases, with 6 bases between. The CDR3 bases are TGTGCCAGCAGCTTACGGGAGAATGAGCAGTTCTTC. It yields the protein CASSLRENEQFF.

The chain couples TRBV7-2 to TRBJ2-2; D possibly corresponds to TRBD2 (5 bases). CDR3 length: 15 residues. The V gene's germline CDR1 is SGHTA and CDR2 FQGNSA. Trimming removed 4 bases at V and 1 base at J, with 10 bases between. The CDR3 here is CASSWSGMNTGELFF. CDR3 nucleotide sequence: TGTGCCAGCAGCTGGTCGGGAATGAACACCGGGGAGCTGTTTTTT. The full variable domain, rest sourced from reference TRBV7-2 and TRBJ2-2, is GAGVSQSPSNKVTEKGKDVELRCDPISGHTALYWYRQSLGQGLEFLIYFQGNSAPDKSGLPSDRFSAERTGGSVSTLTIQRTQQEDSAVYLCASSWSGMNTGELFFGEGSRLTVL.

The sample holds a few counts of this clone. The gene calls are TRBV4-1 and TRBJ2-7; either TRBD1 or TRBD2 may fit D (5 bases each). This CDR3 is built from 13 residues. Trimming took off 4 bases at V and 6 bases at J, with 13 bases between the two ends. The germline V gene has CDR1 MGHRA and CDR2 YSYEKL. In nucleotides, the CDR3 is TGCGCCAGCAGCCTTAACCGGGACGCCGAGCAGTACGTC. Translated: CASSLNRDAEQYV.

This rearrangement joins TRBV18 to TRBJ1-5; perhaps TRBD1 as D (6 bases). The length of the CDR3 is 15 residues. Looked up from germline, CDR1 is KGHSH and CDR2 is LQKENI. Trimming shortened V by 5 bases and J by 1 base, and 12 bases separated the two germline ends. CDR3 sequence (DNA): TGTGCCAGCTCAGGACAGTCTTTAAGCAATCAGCCCCAGCATTTT. Translating it yields CASSGQSLSNQPQHF.

The DNA of the CDR3 is TGTGCCATCAGTGTAGGGATGGTTACTTTCTTT. Its protein is CAISVGMVTFF. This chain links TRBV10-3 with TRBJ1-1; D uncertain. The germline V and J ends were trimmed by 4 bases and 12 bases, with 12 bases remaining between them. CDR3 length: 11 residues. Germline-derived CDR1 and CDR2 are ENHRY and SYGVKD.

The chain uses TRBV28 and TRBJ1-4; 8 nucleotides line up with TRBD1. This CDR3 spans 17 amino acids. Germline V CDR1 and CDR2: MDHEN, SYDVKM. The ends lost 6 bases at V and 2 bases at J; junction bases unmatched: 11. CDR3 nucleotides: TGTGCCAGCAGCCCAGGGGGCGCGGATGGGACTAATGAAAAACTGTTTTTT. Protein sequence: CASSPGGADGTNEKLFF.

A single count supports this clone. The V gene is TRBV9, the J gene TRBJ2-1, with unresolved D. The CDR3 runs 13 residues. Germline CDR1 and CDR2: SGDLS and YYNGEE. With 3 bases removed from V and 4 bases from J, the gap between germline ends came to 8 bases. CDR3 protein: CASSATTYNEQFF. The CDR3 nucleotides are TGTGCCAGCAGCGCCACAACTTACAATGAGCAGTTCTTC.

The CDR3 DNA is TGTGCCAGCAGAGAAACCTGGGACACTGAAGCTTTCTTT. Translating gives CASRETWDTEAFF. The rearrangement uses TRBV2 and TRBJ1-1, with D hard to call. There are 13 residues in the CDR3. Germline-derived CDR1 and CDR2 are SNHLY and FYNNEI. V was shortened by 6 bases and J by 3 bases, with 11 bases between the two germline ends.

The CDR3 sequence: CASSTRAATNEKLFF. Written as DNA, the CDR3 is TGCGCCAGCAGCACCAGGGCCGCAACTAATGAAAAACTGTTTTTT. V usage is TRBV5-1 and J usage is TRBJ1-4; a weak D match, TRBD1 (5 bases). This CDR3 is built from 15 residues. The germline CDR1 and CDR2 sequences are SGHRS and YFSETQ. Trimming took off 4 bases at V and 0 bases at J, with 10 bases between the two ends.